Listed below are T cell receptor beta chains from one sample, sequenced in a study of T-cell memory formation after mild COVID-19. TCRdb recomputed calls from the 5' RACE reads with MiXCR, one row per CDR3 protein. The sample yields some 490,000 distinct CDR3 sequences, about 18% seen once. Sequencing was performed on PBMCs or a T cell subset sorted from them (not recorded which). The receptors come from an adult woman who had mild COVID-19 (a few samples of this study predate the infection). Cell type and time point are not known. The CDR3 runs from the conserved cysteine through the conserved F or W. The order of the fields is D gene, clone size, J gene, V gene, CDR3 length, CDR3 DNA, CDR3 protein. The D gene is left open where the match is weak. The listing skips clone size in some rows; elsewhere it reads once, few, many or a size class.

D gene: .
clone size: few
J gene: TRBJ1-1
V gene: TRBV12-3/TRBV12-4
CDR3 length: 15
CDR3 DNA: TGTGCCAGCAGTGGGTGGACTCGGACGAACACTGAAGCTTTCTTT
CDR3 protein: CASSGWTRTNTEAFF

D gene: TRBD1
clone size: few
J gene: TRBJ1-2
V gene: TRBV7-2
CDR3 length: 14
CDR3 DNA: TGTGCCAGCAGTACTGACAGGGGCCCCTATGGCTACACCTTC
CDR3 protein: CASSTDRGPYGYTF

D gene: .
clone size: many
J gene: TRBJ2-3
V gene: TRBV7-9
CDR3 length: 16
CDR3 DNA: TGTGCCAGCAGCCCAGGAGGGGGCCTTAGCACAGATACGCAGTATTTT
CDR3 protein: CASSPGGGLSTDTQYF

D gene: TRBD2
clone size: .
J gene: TRBJ2-1
V gene: TRBV12-3/TRBV12-4
CDR3 length: 17
CDR3 DNA: TGTGCCAGCAGGCCCGGGACTAGCGGGAGGTGGGGTGGTGAGCAGTTCTTC
CDR3 protein: CASRPGTSGRWGGEQFF

D gene: TRBD2
clone size: .
J gene: TRBJ2-7
V gene: TRBV7-9
CDR3 length: 15
CDR3 DNA: TGTGCCAGCAGCCTGGGACTAGCGGAAACCTACGAGCAGTACTTC
CDR3 protein: CASSLGLAETYEQYF

D gene: .
clone size: few
J gene: TRBJ2-7
V gene: TRBV9
CDR3 length: 12
CDR3 DNA: TGTGCCAGCAGCGCGGGCAGGGGCGAGCAGTACTTC
CDR3 protein: CASSAGRGEQYF

D gene: .
clone size: few
J gene: TRBJ2-2
V gene: TRBV20-1
CDR3 length: 13
CDR3 DNA: TGCAGTGCCCTTACTACGAACACCGGGGAGCTGTTTTTT
CDR3 protein: CSALTTNTGELFF

D gene: .
clone size: .
J gene: TRBJ2-1
V gene: TRBV30
CDR3 length: 14
CDR3 DNA: TGTGCCTGGAGTGTTGGGAGCCCCGGCAATGAGCAGTTCTTC
CDR3 protein: CAWSVGSPGNEQFF

D gene: .
clone size: many
J gene: TRBJ2-4
V gene: TRBV5-4
CDR3 length: 14
CDR3 DNA: TGTGCCAGCAGCCCCTATTCGGGTAGGGACATTCAGTACTTC
CDR3 protein: CASSPYSGRDIQYF

D gene: TRBD1
clone size: .
J gene: TRBJ2-7
V gene: TRBV12-3/TRBV12-4
CDR3 length: 16
CDR3 DNA: TGTGCCAGCAGCAACGAGGACAGGGGGCTATTATACGAGCAGTACTTC
CDR3 protein: CASSNEDRGLLYEQYF

D gene: .
clone size: few
J gene: TRBJ2-2
V gene: TRBV9
CDR3 length: 15
CDR3 DNA: TGTGCCAGCAGCCCAGTTGGAAGGTTCACCGGGGAGCTGTTTTTT
CDR3 protein: CASSPVGRFTGELFF

D gene: TRBD1
clone size: .
J gene: TRBJ1-2
V gene: TRBV7-9
CDR3 length: 12
CDR3 DNA: TGTGCCAGCAGTTACGGACAGGGGGCCTACACCTTC
CDR3 protein: CASSYGQGAYTF